The 18 T cell receptor beta chains presented below share a single source sample, sequenced in a study of cytomegalovirus exposure and HLA in healthy donors. PCR used 60 Vbeta primers and 13 Jbeta primers. Using immunoSEQ multiplex PCR, the repertoire was profiled, and TCRdb retains in-frame clones only, with some absent. The sample comprises around 130,000 clones, 75% to 85% of which are singletons, and approximately 1.8% rests with the top ten. Material: PBMCs. The receptors derive from a man aged 35-49 years in good health and CMV-seronegative.

This chain links TRBV7-3 with TRBJ1-1, with 7 bases that match TRBD1. Looked up from germline, CDR1 is SGHTA and CDR2 is FQGTGA. The CDR3 is 14 amino acids. J was trimmed by 2 bases and V by 4 bases; bases with no gene match: 4. Here the CDR3 reads CASSSGQRNTEAFF. The CDR3 DNA sequence: TGTGCCAGCAGCTCGGGACAGCGAAACACTGAAGCTTTCTTT.

This clone occurred a few times. The CDR3 DNA reads as TGTGCCAGCACGTCCCAGGGGGAGCGTGAGCAGTTCTTC. Its translation: CASTSQGEREQFF. The chain links TRBV27 to TRBJ2-1; TRBD1 aligns across 7 bases. CDR1 is MNHEY, CDR2 SMNVEV, per germline (reference sequence). The CDR3 loop spans 13 amino acids. With 7 bases clipped from V and 9 bases from J, the junction kept 9 bases outside the gene matches.

The chain links TRBV30 to TRBJ2-3; the D gene is possibly TRBD2 (5 bases). This CDR3 has 14 amino acids. The germline CDR1 and CDR2 sequences are GTSNPN and SVGIG (reference sequence). V lost 1 base, J lost 2 bases, and 10 bases lay in between. The CDR3: CAWSELAYTDTQYF. CDR3 nucleotides: TGTGCCTGGAGTGAGCTAGCATACACAGATACGCAGTATTTT.

This rearrangement joins TRBV5-1 to TRBJ1-4; the match to TRBD1 covers 7 bases. The CDR3 is 14 amino acids. CDR1 is SGHRS, CDR2 YFSETQ, per germline. The junction had 2 bases not matched to a gene; V was cut back by 6 bases and J by 0 bases. This CDR3 is CASTGTATNEKLFF. The CDR3 DNA sequence: TGCGCCAGCACCGGGACAGCAACTAATGAAAAACTGTTTTTT.

The CDR3, as DNA: TGTGCCAGCTCACCCTCTATCGGTAGCAATCAGCCCCAGCATTTT. Amino acid sequence: CASSPSIGSNQPQHF. This rearrangement joins TRBV18 to TRBJ1-5; D remains unclear. This CDR3 is 15 amino acids long. Trimming removed 3 bases at V and 0 bases at J, with 9 bases between. CDR1 and CDR2 (germline): KGHSH, LQKENI.

CDR3 protein: CSVGEGQGALGYTF. The CDR3 coding sequence is TGCAGCGTGGGGGAAGGACAGGGGGCGCTGGGCTACACCTTC. The gene calls are TRBV29-1 and TRBJ1-2; 11 nucleotides agree with TRBD1. V shed 6 bases and J 8 bases; nucleotides not matched to a gene: 11. Germline values: CDR1 SQVTM, CDR2 ANQGSEA. The CDR3 contains 14 residues.

This clone was recorded only once. This chain joins TRBV30 and TRBJ1-3, with D possibly matching TRBD1 (5 bases). With 0 bases removed from V and 2 bases from J, the gap between germline ends came to 11 bases. CDR3 length: 15 residues. Germline CDR1 reads GTSNPN; CDR2 reads SVGIG (reference sequence). The CDR3 protein is CAWSVRGGTGNTIYF. Written as DNA, the CDR3 is TGTGCCTGGAGTGTACGGGGGGGGACTGGAAACACCATATATTTT.

The chain carries TRBV7-9 and TRBJ2-7; TRBD2 matches 11 bases. This CDR3 has 15 amino acids. The J segment lost 6 bases and the V segment lost 6 bases, leaving 10 bases of the junction unmatched. Germline V gene sequence: CDR1 SEHNR, CDR2 FQNEAQ (reference sequence). The CDR3 sequence is CASRPPTSGRFEQYF. The CDR3 DNA sequence: TGTGCCAGCAGACCCCCCACTAGCGGGAGATTCGAGCAGTACTTC.

V is TRBV7-9 and J is TRBJ2-7; TRBD2 aligns across 9 bases. CDR1 and CDR2 (germline): SEHNR, FQNEAQ (reference sequence). V was clipped by 7 bases and J by 6 bases; unmatched bases: 7. CDR3 size: 13 residues. CDR3 region: CASIPAGGGEQYF. In nucleotides, the CDR3 is TGTGCCAGCATCCCAGCGGGGGGCGGCGAGCAGTACTTC.

In its sample, this clone was seen many times. The chain couples TRBV25-1 to TRBJ2-7, with a possible D match to TRBD2 (6 bases). V gave up 7 bases and J gave up 0 bases, with 13 bases separating them. This CDR3 comprises 14 residues. Per germline, CDR1 MGHDK and CDR2 SYGVNS. This CDR3 is CASTSAGSSYEQYF. The CDR3 DNA reads as TGTGCCAGCACGTCTGCCGGGAGCTCCTACGAGCAGTACTTC.

This clone came up once. V usage is TRBV7-9 and J usage is TRBJ2-3; 8 positions agree with TRBD2. J lost 0 bases, V lost 6 bases, and 2 bases had no gene match. The CDR3 length is 14 residues. CDR1 SEHNR and CDR2 FQNEAQ come from the germline V gene (reference sequence). The CDR3 sequence is CASRLAASTDTQYF. CDR3 nucleotide sequence: TGTGCCAGCAGACTAGCGGCGAGCACAGATACGCAGTATTTT.

The rearrangement links TRBV28 to TRBJ1-1; TRBD1 matches at 9 bases. The CDR3 spans 12 residues. Looked up from germline, CDR1 is MDHEN and CDR2 is SYDVKM. Trimming cost V 10 bases and J 11 bases; bases outside gene matches: 11. CDR3 amino acids: CATHYSGTGAFF. The DNA of the CDR3 is TGTGCCACACATTACTCCGGGACAGGGGCTTTCTTT.

This sequence joins TRBV6-5 and TRBJ2-2; 8 bases agree with TRBD1. The ends lost 7 bases at V and 6 bases at J; junction bases unmatched: 4. CDR3 length: 13 amino acids. Germline CDR1 reads MNHEY; CDR2 reads SVGAGI. CDR3 bases: TGTGCCAGCACCGGGACAGGTCCCGGGGAGCTGTTTTTT. It codes for CASTGTGPGELFF.

The rearrangement links TRBV10-3 to TRBJ2-3; TRBD2 aligns across 8 bases. V lost 6 bases to trimming and J lost 5 bases; unmatched junction nucleotides: 7. Germline-derived CDR1 and CDR2 are ENHRY and SYGVKD. The CDR3 has 14 residues. CDR3 in amino acids: CAIRDGGGGDTQYF. The DNA of the CDR3 is TGTGCCATCAGGGACGGGGGGGGCGGAGATACGCAGTATTTT.

The rearrangement joins TRBV7-2 to TRBJ1-4; TRBD1 aligns across 7 bases. The CDR3 runs 16 residues. CDR1 SGHTA and CDR2 FQGNSA come from the germline V gene. The trim removed 4 bases at V and 10 bases at J, leaving 15 bases unmatched. CDR3 residues: CASSSGVGRGSGKLFF. The CDR3 region has the DNA TGTGCCAGCAGCTCGGGAGTGGGCAGGGGGTCGGGAAAACTGTTTTTT.

V gene TRBV7-6 combines with J gene TRBJ2-7; D is uncertain. Germline V gives CDR1 SGHVS, CDR2 FNYEAQ. The CDR3 extends over 13 amino acids. V gave up 3 bases and J gave up 1 base, with 7 bases separating them. CDR3 amino acids: CASSFSPSYEQYF. CDR3 nucleotides: TGTGCCAGCAGCTTCAGTCCGTCCTACGAGCAGTACTTC. Full variable domain (outside the CDR3, taken from reference TRBV7-6 and TRBJ2-7): GAGVSQSPRYKVTKRGQDVALRCDPISGHVSLYWYRQALGQGPEFLTYFNYEAQQDKSGLPNDRFSAERPEGSISTLTIQRTEQRDSAMYRCASSFSPSYEQYFGPGTRLTVT.

The chain combines TRBV29-1 with TRBJ2-3, with D perhaps matching TRBD2 (5 bases). The CDR3 is 12 residues long. V dropped 8 bases and J dropped 3 bases, with 12 bases sitting between them. Looked up from germline, CDR1 is SQVTM and CDR2 is ANQGSEA. CDR3 DNA: TGCAGCCCCTCACTAGGAACAGATACGCAGTATTTT. Translated: CSPSLGTDTQYF.

As to this clone: The junction differs from germline at one of its ends, possibly a read error. This chain links TRBV6-5 with TRBJ2-6; a possible D gene is TRBD1 (5 bases). The CDR3 extends over 14 amino acids. CDR1 is MNHEY, CDR2 SVGAGI, per germline. CDR3 in DNA: TGTGCCAGCAGTCGCGACTCTGGGGCCAACGGCCTGACTTTC. Translating gives CASSRDSGANGLTF.